This T cell receptor (beta chain) was documented in a study of OX40 agonist ivuxolimab in advanced cancers. The method was immunoSEQ multiplex PCR; TCRdb's version includes in-frame clones alone and lacks a portion of them. Here the sample spans about 79,000 clones, around 80% being singletons. As for this clone: What it binds is not known.

The timepoints at which blood was sampled were baseline, cycle 4 day 1, and cycle 7 day 1. V was clipped by 3 bases and J by 1 base, with 12 bases between them. The CDR3 extends over 14 amino acids. CDR1 is GTSNPN, CDR2 SVGIG, per germline (reference sequence). Study-level points and caveats: Expanded peripheral T cell antigen specificity was not determined. Fewer expanded clones were found on average in CD4+ than in CD8+ T cells.

Here the sequenced sample was CD4+ or CD8+ T cells sorted from blood, taken in a trial of the OX40 agonist ivuxolimab. The receptor was isolated from an adult with an advanced solid tumor such as melanoma, head and neck, liver or kidney cancer. The chain uses TRBV30 and TRBJ2-5; possibly TRBD1 for D (6 bases). CDR3 loop: CAWSQTGLQETQYF. CDR3 nucleotides: TGTGCCTGGAGCCAAACAGGGCTCCAAGAGACCCAGTACTTC.